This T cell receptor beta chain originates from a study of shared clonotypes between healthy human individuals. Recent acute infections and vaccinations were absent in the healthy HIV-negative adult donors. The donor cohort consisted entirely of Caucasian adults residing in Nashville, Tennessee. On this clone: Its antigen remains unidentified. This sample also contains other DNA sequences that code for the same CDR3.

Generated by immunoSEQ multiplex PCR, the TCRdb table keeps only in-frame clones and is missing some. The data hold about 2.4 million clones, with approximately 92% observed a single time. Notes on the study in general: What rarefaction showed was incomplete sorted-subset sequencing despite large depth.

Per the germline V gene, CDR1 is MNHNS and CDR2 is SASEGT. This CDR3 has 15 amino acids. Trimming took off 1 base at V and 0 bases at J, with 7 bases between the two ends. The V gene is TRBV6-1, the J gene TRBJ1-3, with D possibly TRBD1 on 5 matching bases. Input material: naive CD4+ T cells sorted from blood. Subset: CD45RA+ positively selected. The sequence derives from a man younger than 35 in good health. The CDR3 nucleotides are TGTGCCAGCAGTGAAGGGCAGGGCTCTGGAAACACCATATATTTT. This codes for CASSEGQGSGNTIYF.